This TCR beta chain came from a study of T cell repertoires in cytomegalovirus infection. Study context: HLA-C-restricted CMV epitopes, recently identified, and well-studied HLA-B-restricted ones were used by the study. Public TCR beta signatures indicated both CMV infection and matching HLA type.

The table lists this clonotype with many counts. The target antigen is unknown. From the reads, TCRdb called clonotypes with MiXCR, one entry per CDR3 protein. The data contain roughly 920,000 distinct CDR3 sequences, 31% of them singletons. The V gene end was trimmed by 2 bases and the J gene end by 6 bases; junction bases not matched to a gene: 9. The CDR3 has 16 residues. This TCR was recovered from a human donor in good health (CMV status not recorded). Some clones in this sample may be carry-over from other donors' samples. The sample consisted of cultured CD8+ T cells from PBMCs, taken from culture after CMV antigen stimulation. The chain recombines TRBV12-3 or TRBV12-4 with TRBJ1-5, with TRBD1 identical over 8 bases. CDR3 amino acids: CASSLTGEDRAQPQHF. The CDR3 DNA is TGTGCCAGCAGTTTAACAGGGGAGGACAGGGCTCAGCCCCAGCATTTT.